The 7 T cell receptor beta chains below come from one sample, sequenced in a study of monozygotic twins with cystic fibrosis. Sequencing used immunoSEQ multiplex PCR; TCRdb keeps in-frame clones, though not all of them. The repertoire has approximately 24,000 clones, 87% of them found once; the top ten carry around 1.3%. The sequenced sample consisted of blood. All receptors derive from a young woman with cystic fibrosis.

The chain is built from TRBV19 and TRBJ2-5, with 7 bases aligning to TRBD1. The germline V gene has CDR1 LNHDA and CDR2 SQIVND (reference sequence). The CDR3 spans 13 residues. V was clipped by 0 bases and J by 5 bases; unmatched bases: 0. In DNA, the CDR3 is TGTGCCAGTAGTATAGACAGGGGGGAGACCCAGTACTTC. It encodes CASSIDRGETQYF.

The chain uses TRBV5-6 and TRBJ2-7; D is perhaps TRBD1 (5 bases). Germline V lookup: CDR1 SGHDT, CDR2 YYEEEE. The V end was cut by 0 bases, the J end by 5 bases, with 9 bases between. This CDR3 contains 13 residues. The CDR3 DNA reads TGTGCCAGCAGCTTGGCAGGGTACGACGAGCAGTACTTC. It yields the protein CASSLAGYDEQYF. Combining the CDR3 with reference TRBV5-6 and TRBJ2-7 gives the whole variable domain DAGVTQSPTHLIKTRGQQVTLRCSPKSGHDTVSWYQQALGQGPQFIFQYYEEEERQRGNFPDRFSGHQFPNYSSELNVNALLLGDSALYLCASSLAGYDEQYFGPGTRLTVT.

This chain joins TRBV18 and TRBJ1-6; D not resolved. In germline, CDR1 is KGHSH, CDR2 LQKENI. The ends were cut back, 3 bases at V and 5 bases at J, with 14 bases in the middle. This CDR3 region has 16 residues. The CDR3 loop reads CASSPQLVSHNSPLHF. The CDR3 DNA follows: TGTGCCAGCTCACCCCAGCTCGTAAGCCATAATTCACCCCTCCACTTT.

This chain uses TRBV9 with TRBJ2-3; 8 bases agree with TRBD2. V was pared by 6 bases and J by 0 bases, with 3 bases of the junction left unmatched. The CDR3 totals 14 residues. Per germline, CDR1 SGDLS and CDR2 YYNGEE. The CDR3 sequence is CASNIAGSTDTQYF. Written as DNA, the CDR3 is TGTGCCAGCAATATAGCGGGGAGCACAGATACGCAGTATTTT.

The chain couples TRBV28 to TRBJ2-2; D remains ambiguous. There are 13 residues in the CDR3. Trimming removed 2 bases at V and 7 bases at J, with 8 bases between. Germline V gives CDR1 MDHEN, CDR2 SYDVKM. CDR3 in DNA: TGTGCCAGCAGTTTAAACCTAGGCGGGGAGCTGTTTTTT. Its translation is CASSLNLGGELFF.

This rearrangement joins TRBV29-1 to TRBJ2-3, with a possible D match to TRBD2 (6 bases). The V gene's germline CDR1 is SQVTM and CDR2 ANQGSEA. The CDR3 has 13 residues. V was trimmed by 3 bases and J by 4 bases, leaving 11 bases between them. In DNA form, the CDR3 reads TGCAGCGTTGATCTGAGACTAGCAGATACGCAGTATTTT. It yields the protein CSVDLRLADTQYF.

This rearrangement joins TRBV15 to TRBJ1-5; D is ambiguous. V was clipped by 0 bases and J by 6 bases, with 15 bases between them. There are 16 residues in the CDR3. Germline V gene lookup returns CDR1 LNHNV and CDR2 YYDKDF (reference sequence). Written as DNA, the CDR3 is TGTGCCACCAGCAGAGATCCCACCAGAAGGCTTCAGCCCCAGCATTTT. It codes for CATSRDPTRRLQPQHF.